This T cell receptor (beta chain) was documented in a study of blood T cell repertoires in COVID-19 (dated by TCRdb to the early 2020s). Some background on the complete study: Samples from collaborators originated in the United States, Italy and Spain and spanned both the acute and convalescent phases of COVID-19. Where HLA class I and class II types were available, the types were taken from metadata supplied by the sample provider, not from assay-based typing. The sample metadata nearly always contained a de-identified subject ID, COVID-19 status, age in years and sex. Samples came from the ongoing ImmuneRACE study (first 160 participants) plus 1,254 subjects from 6 global collaborators. A freely available public database, intended as a resource for researchers studying the immune response to SARS-CoV-2, is where the repertoires were released. The dataset comprised deeply sampled blood TCRbeta repertoires from subjects exposed to, actively infected with, or recovered from COVID-19. The prospective study material was composed of cDNA or gDNA derived from T cells, B-cell-depleted T cells, or PBMCs. Broad study findings and their caveats: Clinical and demographic metadata were provided uncurated, with the amount varying by source and participant.

The immunoSEQ Assay, a bias-controlled multiplex PCR, was used to amplify TCRbeta CDR3 regions from genomic DNA. The source study handled its data this way. Within the assay, amplification of reference gene primers was used to estimate how many nucleated cells each sample contained. To quantify the absolute abundance of each unique TCRbeta CDR3 rearrangement, sequence reads were collapsed and filtered. For each sample, productive Simpson clonality was calculated as the square root of Simpson's diversity index over productive rearrangements. This is the immuneACCESS table as TCRdb keeps it, with only in-frame sequences that have V and J called. A part of the clones is gone; compared with another copy, unresolved V genes explain less than half, and the rest is unexplained. V, J and clone size are those of that table, while D and trimming were read from the DNA. Present in this sample are 65,000 to 70,000 clones, roughly 79% of which were seen just once. Roughly 48% of the sample lies in the top ten.

V is clipped by 0 bases and J by 0 bases, and the sequence between their germline boundaries is 9 bases long. Measured from the cysteine to the phenylalanine, the CDR3 is 17 residues long. The sequence is cut down to CDR3 DNA, 51 bases in frame from base 1. The germline V gene supplies CDR1 LGHNA and CDR2 YNFKEQ. Collaborating institutions collected whole blood in K2EDTA tubes following their own protocols. Collaborator samples were shipped for TCRbeta analysis as frozen whole blood, isolated PBMCs, or DNA extracted from either sample type. Regarding this clone: Its antigen is not yet known. Base quality data are lacking; no much larger clone is found one base away.

Sequenced input: peripheral blood. The source is a human donor in a cohort sampled during active COVID-19. This receptor chain uses TRBV4-2 and TRBJ1-6, with the D gene too uncertain to name. The CDR3 protein is CASSQESESSYNSPLHF. The DNA sequence is TGTGCCAGCAGCCAAGAATCTGAGAGCTCCTATAATTCACCCCTCCACTTT.